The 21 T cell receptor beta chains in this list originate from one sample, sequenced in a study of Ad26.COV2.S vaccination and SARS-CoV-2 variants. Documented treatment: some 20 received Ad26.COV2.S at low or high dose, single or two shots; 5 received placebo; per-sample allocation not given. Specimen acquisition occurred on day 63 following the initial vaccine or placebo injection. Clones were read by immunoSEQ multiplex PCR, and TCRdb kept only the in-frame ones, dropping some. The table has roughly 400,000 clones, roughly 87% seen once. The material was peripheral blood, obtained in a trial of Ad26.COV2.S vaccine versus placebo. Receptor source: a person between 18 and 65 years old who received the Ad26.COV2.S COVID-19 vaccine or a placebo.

The CDR3 region is CASSLDIWPGQGSYEQYF. In DNA form, the CDR3 reads TGCGCCAGCAGCTTGGATATATGGCCGGGACAGGGATCCTACGAGCAGTACTTC. The chain is built from TRBV5-1 and TRBJ2-7; TRBD1 matches 9 bases. The CDR3 spans 18 residues. The V gene end was trimmed by 0 bases and the J gene end by 1 base; junction bases not matched to a gene: 11. Germline-derived CDR1 and CDR2 are SGHRS and YFSETQ.

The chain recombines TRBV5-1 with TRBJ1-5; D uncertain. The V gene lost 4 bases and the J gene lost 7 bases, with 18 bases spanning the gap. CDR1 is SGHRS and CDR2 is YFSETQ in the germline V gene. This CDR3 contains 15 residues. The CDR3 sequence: CASSPGLRGYQPQHF. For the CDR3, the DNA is TGCGCCAGCAGCCCGGGCCTCCGAGGATACCAGCCCCAGCATTTT.

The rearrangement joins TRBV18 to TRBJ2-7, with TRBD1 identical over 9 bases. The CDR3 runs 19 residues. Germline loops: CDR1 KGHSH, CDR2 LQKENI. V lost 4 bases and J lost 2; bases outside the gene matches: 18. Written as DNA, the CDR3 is TGTGCCAGCTCACGACCACGCGGGGCCGGACAGGGGAAGACCTACGAGCAGTACTTC. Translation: CASSRPRGAGQGKTYEQYF.

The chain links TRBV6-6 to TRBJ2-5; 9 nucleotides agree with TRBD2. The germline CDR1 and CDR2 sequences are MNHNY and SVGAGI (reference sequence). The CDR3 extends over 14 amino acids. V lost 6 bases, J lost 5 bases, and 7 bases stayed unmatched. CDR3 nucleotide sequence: TGTGCCAGCAGGCGGCGGGAGGGGGAGGAGACCCAGTACTTC. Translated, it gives CASRRREGEETQYF.

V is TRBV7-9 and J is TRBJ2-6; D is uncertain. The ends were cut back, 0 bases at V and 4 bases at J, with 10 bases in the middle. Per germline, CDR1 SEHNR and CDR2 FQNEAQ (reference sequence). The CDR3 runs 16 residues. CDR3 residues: CASSLAPSSGANVLTF. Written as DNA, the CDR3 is TGTGCCAGCAGCTTAGCCCCCTCATCCGGGGCCAACGTCCTGACTTTC.

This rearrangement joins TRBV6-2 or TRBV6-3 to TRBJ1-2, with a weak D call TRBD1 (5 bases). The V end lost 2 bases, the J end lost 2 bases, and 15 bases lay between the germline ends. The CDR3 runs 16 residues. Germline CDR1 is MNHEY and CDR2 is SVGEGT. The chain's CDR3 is CASSYPNQGGNYGYTF. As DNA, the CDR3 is TGTGCCAGCAGTTACCCGAATCAGGGTGGAAACTATGGCTACACCTTC.

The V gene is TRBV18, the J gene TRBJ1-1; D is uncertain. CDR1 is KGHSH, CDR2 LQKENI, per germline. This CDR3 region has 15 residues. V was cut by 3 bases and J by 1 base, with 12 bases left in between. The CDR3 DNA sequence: TGTGCCAGCTCACCGGACCGGGCTAAGAACACTGAAGCTTTCTTT. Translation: CASSPDRAKNTEAFF.

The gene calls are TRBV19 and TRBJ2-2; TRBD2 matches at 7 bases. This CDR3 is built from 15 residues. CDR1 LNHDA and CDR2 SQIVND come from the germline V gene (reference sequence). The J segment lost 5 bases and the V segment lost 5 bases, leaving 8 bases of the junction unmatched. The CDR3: CASSSKTSRTGELFF. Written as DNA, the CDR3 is TGTGCCAGTAGTTCTAAGACTAGCCGGACCGGGGAGCTGTTTTTT.

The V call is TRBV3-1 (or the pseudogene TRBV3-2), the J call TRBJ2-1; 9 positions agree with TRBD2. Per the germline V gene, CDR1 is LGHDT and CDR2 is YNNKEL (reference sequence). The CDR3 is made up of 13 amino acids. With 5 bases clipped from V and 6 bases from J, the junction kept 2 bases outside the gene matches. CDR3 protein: CASSSRGGNEQFF. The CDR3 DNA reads TGTGCCAGCAGCTCGCGGGGGGGCAATGAGCAGTTCTTC.

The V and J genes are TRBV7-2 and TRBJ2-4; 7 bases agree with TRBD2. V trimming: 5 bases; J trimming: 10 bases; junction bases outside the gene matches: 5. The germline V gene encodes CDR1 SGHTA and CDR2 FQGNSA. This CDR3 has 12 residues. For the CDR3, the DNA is TGTGCCAGCAGCCCAGGGAGGGTAATTCAGTACTTC. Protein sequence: CASSPGRVIQYF.

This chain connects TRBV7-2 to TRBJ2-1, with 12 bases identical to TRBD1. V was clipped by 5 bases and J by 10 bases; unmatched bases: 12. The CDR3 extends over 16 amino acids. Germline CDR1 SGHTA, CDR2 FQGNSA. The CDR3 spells CASSSGTGGPMEEQFF. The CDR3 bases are TGTGCCAGCAGCAGCGGGACAGGGGGCCCGATGGAGGAGCAGTTCTTC.

The CDR3 DNA reads TGTGCCACCAGCCTCGAAAGGACAGGGGGTGATGAGCAGTTCTTC. As protein: CATSLERTGGDEQFF. The V gene is TRBV15, the J gene TRBJ2-1, with 10 positions matching TRBD1. Germline V CDR1 and CDR2: LNHNV, YYDKDF (reference sequence). The trim removed 5 bases at V and 8 bases at J, leaving 9 bases unmatched. The CDR3 consists of 15 residues.

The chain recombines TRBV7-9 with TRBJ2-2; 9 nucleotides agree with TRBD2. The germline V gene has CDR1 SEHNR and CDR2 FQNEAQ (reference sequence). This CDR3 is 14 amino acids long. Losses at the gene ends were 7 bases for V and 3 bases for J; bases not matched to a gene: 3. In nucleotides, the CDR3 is TGTGCCAGCAAAAGGACTAGCGACACCGGGGAGCTGTTTTTT. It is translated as CASKRTSDTGELFF.

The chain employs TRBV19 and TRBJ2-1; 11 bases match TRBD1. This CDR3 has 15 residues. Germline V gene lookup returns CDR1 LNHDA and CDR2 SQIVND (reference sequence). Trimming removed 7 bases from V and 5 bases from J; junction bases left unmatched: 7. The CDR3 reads CASNVDRGLNNEQFF. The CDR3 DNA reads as TGTGCCAGTAACGTGGACAGGGGGCTAAACAATGAGCAGTTCTTC.

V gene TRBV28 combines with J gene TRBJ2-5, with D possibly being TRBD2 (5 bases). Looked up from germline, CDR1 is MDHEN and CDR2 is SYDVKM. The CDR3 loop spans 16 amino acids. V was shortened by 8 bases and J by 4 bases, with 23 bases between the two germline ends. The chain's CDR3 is CASQKSGPPLGETQYF. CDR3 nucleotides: TGTGCCAGCCAAAAAAGCGGCCCCCCACTGGGAGAGACCCAGTACTTC.

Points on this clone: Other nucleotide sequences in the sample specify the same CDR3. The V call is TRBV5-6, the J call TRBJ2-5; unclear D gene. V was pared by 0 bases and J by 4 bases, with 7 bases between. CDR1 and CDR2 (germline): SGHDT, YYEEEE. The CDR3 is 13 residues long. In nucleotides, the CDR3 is TGTGCCAGCAGCTTGGTCGGCAGAGAGACCCAGTACTTC. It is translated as CASSLVGRETQYF.

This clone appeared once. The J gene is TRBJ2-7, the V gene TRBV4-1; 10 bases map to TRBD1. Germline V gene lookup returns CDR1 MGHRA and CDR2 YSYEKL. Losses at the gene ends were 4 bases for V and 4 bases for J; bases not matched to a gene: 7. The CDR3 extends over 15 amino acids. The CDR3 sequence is CASSPPGQGWYEQYF. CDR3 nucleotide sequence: TGCGCCAGCAGCCCACCGGGACAGGGGTGGTACGAGCAGTACTTC.

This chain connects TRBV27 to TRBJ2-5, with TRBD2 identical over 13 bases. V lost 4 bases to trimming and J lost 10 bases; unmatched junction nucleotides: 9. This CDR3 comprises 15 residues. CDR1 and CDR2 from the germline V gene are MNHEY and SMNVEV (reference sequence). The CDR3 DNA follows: TGTGCCAGCAGTTCCCGAACTAGCGGGAGGGGGGACCAGTACTTC. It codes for CASSSRTSGRGDQYF.

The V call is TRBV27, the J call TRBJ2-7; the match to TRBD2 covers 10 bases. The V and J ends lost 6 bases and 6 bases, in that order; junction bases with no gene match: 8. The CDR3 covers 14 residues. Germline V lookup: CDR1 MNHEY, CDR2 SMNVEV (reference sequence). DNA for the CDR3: TGTGCCAGCAGGAACCTAGCGGGAGTCACCGAGCAGTACTTC. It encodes CASRNLAGVTEQYF.

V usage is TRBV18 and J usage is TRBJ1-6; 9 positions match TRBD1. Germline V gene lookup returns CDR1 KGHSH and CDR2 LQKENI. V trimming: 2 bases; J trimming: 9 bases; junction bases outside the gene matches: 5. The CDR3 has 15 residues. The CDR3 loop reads CASSPGQGRSSPLHF. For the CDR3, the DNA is TGTGCCAGCTCACCAGGACAGGGGCGGAGTTCACCCCTCCACTTT.

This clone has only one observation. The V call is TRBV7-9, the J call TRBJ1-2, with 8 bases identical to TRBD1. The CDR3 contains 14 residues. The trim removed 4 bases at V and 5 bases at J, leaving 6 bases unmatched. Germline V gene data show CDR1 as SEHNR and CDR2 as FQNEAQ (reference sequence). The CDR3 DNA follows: TGTGCCAGCAGCTCTCGACAGGGGTGGTATGGCTACACCTTC. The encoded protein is CASSSRQGWYGYTF.